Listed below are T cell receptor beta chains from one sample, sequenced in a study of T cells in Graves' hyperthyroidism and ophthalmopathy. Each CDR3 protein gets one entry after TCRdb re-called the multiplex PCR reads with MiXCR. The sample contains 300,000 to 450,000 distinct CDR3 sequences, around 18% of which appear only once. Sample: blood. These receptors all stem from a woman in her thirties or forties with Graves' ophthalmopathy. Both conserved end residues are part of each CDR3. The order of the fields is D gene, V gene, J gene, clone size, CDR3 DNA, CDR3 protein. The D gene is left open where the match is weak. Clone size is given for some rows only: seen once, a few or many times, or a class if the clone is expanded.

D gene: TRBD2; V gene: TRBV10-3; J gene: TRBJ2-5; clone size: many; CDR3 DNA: TGTGCCATCAGTGCCCTGACTAGCGGCCAAGAGACCCAGTACTTC; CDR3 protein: CAISALTSGQETQYF
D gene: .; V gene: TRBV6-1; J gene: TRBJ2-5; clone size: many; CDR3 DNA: TGTGCCAGCAGCCTGTACAGGGAGACCCAGTACTTC; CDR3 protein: CASSLYRETQYF
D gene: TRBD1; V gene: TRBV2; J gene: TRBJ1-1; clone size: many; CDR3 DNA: TGTGCCAACATACCGGGACAGGGTGCGACTGAAGCTTTCTTT; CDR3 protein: CANIPGQGATEAFF
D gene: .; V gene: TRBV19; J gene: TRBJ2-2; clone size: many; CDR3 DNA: TGTGCCAGTAGTATTTGGCAGAGAGTCACCGGGGAGCTGTTTTTT; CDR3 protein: CASSIWQRVTGELFF
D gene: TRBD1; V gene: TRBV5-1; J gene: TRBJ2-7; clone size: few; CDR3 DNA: TGCGCCAGCAGCCCAACGGGACAGGTTCGTAGCTCCTACGAGCAGTACTTC; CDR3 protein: CASSPTGQVRSSYEQYF
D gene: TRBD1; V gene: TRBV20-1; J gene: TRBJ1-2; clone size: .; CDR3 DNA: TGCAGTGCTAGAGAACAACAGGGACAGGGCCCTTCGGGCTACACCTTC; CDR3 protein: CSAREQQGQGPSGYTF
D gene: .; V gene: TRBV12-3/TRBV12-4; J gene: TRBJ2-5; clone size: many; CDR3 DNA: TGTGCCAGCAGTAGGGGATCCGGGTTTTCGGTGCGGGAGACCCAGTACTTC; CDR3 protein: CASSRGSGFSVRETQYF
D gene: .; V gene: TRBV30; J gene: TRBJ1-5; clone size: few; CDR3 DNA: TGTGCCTGGAGTGTATATGGCAGGGTGACCGATCAGCCCCAGCATTTT; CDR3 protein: CAWSVYGRVTDQPQHF
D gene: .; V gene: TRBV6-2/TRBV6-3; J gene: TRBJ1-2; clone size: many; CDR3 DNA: TGTGCCAGCAGTTACTCGGGGGTAGGGTATGGCTACACCTTC; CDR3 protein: CASSYSGVGYGYTF
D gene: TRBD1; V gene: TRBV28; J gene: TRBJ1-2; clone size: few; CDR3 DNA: TGTGCCAGCAGTTTGCCGGTGACAGGGACTTCTTATGGCTACACCTTC; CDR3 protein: CASSLPVTGTSYGYTF
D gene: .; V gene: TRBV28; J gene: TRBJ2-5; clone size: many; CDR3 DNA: TGTGCCAGCACCCCTACGGGGGCCCCGGGGACCCAGTACTTC; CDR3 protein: CASTPTGAPGTQYF
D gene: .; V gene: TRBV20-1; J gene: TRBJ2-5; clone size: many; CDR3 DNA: TGCAGTGCTAGAGGGCCCTCAGAGACCCAGTACTTC; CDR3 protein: CSARGPSETQYF
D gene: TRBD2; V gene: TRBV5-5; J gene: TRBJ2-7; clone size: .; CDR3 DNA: TGTGCCAGCAGTCCTTCATGGACTAGCGGGAGAAAAGGGCAGTACTTC; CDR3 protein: CASSPSWTSGRKGQYF
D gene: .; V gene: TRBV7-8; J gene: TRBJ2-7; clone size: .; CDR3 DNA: TGTGCCAGCAGCTTTCGCAGCCGGTCCTACGAGCAGTACTTC; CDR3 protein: CASSFRSRSYEQYF
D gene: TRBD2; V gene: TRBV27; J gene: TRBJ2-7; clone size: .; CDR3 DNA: TGTGCCAGGAGTTGTGTGGTCCCGACTAGCGGGAGGGCCGGGGAGCAGTACTTC; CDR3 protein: CARSCVVPTSGRAGEQYF
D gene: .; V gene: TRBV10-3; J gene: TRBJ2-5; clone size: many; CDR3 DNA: TGTGCCATCAGCCCCGGAAGGGAGACCCAGTACTTC; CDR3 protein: CAISPGRETQYF
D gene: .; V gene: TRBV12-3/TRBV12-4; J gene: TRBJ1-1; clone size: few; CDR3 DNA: TGTGCCATGGCGGGGAGGGCTGAAGCTTTCTTT; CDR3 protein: CAMAGRAEAFF
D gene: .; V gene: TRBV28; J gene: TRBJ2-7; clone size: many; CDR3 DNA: TGTGCCAGCAGTTTTGAGGTGGGAGGCTCTCGCTACGAGCAGTACTTC; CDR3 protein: CASSFEVGGSRYEQYF
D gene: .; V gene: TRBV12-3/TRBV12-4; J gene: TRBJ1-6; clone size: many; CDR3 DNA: TGTGCCAGCAGTGACAAGGTCCGGACTTCACCCCTCCACTTT; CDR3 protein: CASSDKVRTSPLHF
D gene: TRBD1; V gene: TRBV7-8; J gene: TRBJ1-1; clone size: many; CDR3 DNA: TGTGCCAGCAGCTTAAACCCCGGACAGGTCTACACTGAAGCTTTCTTT; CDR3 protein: CASSLNPGQVYTEAFF
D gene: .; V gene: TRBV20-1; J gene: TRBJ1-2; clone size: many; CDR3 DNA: TGCAGTGCTAGAGTAGGCCCGTTAGCTAACTATGGCTACACCTTC; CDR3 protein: CSARVGPLANYGYTF
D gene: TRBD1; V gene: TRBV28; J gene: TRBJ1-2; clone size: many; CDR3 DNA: TGTGCCAGCAGTAATGACAGGGTTGGCGGCTACACCTTC; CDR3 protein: CASSNDRVGGYTF
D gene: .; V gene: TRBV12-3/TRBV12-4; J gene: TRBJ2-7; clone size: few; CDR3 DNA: TGTGCCAGCAGTTTAACTAGTACCCGCGAGCAGTACTTC; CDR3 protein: CASSLTSTREQYF
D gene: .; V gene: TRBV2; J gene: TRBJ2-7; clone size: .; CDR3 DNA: TGTGCCAGCAGTTACAAGTGGGAGCAGTACTTC; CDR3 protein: CASSYKWEQYF
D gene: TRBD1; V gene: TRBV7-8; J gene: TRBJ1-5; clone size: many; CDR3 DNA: TGTGCCAGCAGCTCCGACGTGGTGAGACAGGGAGGCAATCAGCCCCAGCATTTT; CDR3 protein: CASSSDVVRQGGNQPQHF
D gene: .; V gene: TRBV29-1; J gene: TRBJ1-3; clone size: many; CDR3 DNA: TGCAGCGGCAGCGCTAGCTCTGGAAACACCATATATTTT; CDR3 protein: CSGSASSGNTIYF
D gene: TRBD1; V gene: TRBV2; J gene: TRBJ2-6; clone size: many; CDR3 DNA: TGTGCCAGCCGGGACAGATCCATCTCTGGGGCCAACGTCCTGACTTTC; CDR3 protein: CASRDRSISGANVLTF
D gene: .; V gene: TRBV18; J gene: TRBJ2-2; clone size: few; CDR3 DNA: TGTGCCAGCTCACCACGTGTGAGAGGTCGGTTTACCGGGGAGCTGTTTTTT; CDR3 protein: CASSPRVRGRFTGELFF
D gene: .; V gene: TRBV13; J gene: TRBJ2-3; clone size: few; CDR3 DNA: TGTGCCAGCAGCGTCGGGAACACAGATACGCAGTATTTT; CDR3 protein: CASSVGNTDTQYF
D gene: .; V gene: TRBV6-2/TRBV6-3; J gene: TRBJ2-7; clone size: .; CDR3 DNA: TGTGCCAGCACGCGGCTTAGTAGGGGGGGCGAGCAGTACTTC; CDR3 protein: CASTRLSRGGEQYF
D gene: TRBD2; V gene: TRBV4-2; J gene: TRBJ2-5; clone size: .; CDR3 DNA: TGTGCCAGCAGCCCCTGGACTAGCGGAGAGACCCAGTACTTC; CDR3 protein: CASSPWTSGETQYF
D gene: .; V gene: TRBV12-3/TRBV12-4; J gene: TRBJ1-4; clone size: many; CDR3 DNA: TGTGCCAGCAGTTTCCGGGCAGGGAGTGAAAAACTGTTTTTT; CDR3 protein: CASSFRAGSEKLFF
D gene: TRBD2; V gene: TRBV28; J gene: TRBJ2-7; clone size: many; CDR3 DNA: TGTGCCAGCGGGGAGGGGCTACCCTACGAGCAGTACTTC; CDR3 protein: CASGEGLPYEQYF
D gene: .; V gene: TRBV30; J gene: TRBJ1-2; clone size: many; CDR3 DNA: TGTGCCTGGAACTCGCAGGGAGGGGTTGGCTACACCTTC; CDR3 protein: CAWNSQGGVGYTF
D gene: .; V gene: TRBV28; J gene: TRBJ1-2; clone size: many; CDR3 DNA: TGTGCCAGCAGTTTACCGCTGGCAGACTATGGCTACACCTTC; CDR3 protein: CASSLPLADYGYTF
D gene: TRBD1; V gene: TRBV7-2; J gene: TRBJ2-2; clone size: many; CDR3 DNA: TGTGCCAGCAGCTTAGCCAGAGGACAGGCCAGCACCGGGGAGCTGTTTTTT; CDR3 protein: CASSLARGQASTGELFF
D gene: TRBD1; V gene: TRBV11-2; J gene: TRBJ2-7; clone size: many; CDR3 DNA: TGTGCCAGCAGCTCGCTGACAGGGGTCTACGAGCAGTACTTC; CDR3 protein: CASSSLTGVYEQYF
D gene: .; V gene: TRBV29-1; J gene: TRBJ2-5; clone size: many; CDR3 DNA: TGCAGCGTTGAAAGCAGCCAAGAGACCCAGTACTTC; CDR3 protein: CSVESSQETQYF
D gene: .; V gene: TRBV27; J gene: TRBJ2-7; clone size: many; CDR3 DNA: TGTGCCAGCAGTTTATCCCGCCTCACGGGCGTTGGCGAGCAGTACTTC; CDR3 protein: CASSLSRLTGVGEQYF
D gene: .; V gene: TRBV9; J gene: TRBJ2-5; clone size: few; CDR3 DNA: TGTGCCAGCAGCGTAGCTCTCCAGGGAGCAGAGACCCAGTACTTC; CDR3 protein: CASSVALQGAETQYF
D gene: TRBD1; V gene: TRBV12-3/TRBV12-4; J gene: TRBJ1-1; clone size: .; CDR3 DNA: TGTGCCAGCAGTCACCGGGGTTTTTTGGGACAGGGTGGAAGAGAAGCTTTCTTT; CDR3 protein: CASSHRGFLGQGGREAFF
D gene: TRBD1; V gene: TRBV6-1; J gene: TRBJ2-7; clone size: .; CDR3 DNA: TGTGCCAGCAGGACAGGGGAAAGGGCGCAGTACTTC; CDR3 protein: CASRTGERAQYF